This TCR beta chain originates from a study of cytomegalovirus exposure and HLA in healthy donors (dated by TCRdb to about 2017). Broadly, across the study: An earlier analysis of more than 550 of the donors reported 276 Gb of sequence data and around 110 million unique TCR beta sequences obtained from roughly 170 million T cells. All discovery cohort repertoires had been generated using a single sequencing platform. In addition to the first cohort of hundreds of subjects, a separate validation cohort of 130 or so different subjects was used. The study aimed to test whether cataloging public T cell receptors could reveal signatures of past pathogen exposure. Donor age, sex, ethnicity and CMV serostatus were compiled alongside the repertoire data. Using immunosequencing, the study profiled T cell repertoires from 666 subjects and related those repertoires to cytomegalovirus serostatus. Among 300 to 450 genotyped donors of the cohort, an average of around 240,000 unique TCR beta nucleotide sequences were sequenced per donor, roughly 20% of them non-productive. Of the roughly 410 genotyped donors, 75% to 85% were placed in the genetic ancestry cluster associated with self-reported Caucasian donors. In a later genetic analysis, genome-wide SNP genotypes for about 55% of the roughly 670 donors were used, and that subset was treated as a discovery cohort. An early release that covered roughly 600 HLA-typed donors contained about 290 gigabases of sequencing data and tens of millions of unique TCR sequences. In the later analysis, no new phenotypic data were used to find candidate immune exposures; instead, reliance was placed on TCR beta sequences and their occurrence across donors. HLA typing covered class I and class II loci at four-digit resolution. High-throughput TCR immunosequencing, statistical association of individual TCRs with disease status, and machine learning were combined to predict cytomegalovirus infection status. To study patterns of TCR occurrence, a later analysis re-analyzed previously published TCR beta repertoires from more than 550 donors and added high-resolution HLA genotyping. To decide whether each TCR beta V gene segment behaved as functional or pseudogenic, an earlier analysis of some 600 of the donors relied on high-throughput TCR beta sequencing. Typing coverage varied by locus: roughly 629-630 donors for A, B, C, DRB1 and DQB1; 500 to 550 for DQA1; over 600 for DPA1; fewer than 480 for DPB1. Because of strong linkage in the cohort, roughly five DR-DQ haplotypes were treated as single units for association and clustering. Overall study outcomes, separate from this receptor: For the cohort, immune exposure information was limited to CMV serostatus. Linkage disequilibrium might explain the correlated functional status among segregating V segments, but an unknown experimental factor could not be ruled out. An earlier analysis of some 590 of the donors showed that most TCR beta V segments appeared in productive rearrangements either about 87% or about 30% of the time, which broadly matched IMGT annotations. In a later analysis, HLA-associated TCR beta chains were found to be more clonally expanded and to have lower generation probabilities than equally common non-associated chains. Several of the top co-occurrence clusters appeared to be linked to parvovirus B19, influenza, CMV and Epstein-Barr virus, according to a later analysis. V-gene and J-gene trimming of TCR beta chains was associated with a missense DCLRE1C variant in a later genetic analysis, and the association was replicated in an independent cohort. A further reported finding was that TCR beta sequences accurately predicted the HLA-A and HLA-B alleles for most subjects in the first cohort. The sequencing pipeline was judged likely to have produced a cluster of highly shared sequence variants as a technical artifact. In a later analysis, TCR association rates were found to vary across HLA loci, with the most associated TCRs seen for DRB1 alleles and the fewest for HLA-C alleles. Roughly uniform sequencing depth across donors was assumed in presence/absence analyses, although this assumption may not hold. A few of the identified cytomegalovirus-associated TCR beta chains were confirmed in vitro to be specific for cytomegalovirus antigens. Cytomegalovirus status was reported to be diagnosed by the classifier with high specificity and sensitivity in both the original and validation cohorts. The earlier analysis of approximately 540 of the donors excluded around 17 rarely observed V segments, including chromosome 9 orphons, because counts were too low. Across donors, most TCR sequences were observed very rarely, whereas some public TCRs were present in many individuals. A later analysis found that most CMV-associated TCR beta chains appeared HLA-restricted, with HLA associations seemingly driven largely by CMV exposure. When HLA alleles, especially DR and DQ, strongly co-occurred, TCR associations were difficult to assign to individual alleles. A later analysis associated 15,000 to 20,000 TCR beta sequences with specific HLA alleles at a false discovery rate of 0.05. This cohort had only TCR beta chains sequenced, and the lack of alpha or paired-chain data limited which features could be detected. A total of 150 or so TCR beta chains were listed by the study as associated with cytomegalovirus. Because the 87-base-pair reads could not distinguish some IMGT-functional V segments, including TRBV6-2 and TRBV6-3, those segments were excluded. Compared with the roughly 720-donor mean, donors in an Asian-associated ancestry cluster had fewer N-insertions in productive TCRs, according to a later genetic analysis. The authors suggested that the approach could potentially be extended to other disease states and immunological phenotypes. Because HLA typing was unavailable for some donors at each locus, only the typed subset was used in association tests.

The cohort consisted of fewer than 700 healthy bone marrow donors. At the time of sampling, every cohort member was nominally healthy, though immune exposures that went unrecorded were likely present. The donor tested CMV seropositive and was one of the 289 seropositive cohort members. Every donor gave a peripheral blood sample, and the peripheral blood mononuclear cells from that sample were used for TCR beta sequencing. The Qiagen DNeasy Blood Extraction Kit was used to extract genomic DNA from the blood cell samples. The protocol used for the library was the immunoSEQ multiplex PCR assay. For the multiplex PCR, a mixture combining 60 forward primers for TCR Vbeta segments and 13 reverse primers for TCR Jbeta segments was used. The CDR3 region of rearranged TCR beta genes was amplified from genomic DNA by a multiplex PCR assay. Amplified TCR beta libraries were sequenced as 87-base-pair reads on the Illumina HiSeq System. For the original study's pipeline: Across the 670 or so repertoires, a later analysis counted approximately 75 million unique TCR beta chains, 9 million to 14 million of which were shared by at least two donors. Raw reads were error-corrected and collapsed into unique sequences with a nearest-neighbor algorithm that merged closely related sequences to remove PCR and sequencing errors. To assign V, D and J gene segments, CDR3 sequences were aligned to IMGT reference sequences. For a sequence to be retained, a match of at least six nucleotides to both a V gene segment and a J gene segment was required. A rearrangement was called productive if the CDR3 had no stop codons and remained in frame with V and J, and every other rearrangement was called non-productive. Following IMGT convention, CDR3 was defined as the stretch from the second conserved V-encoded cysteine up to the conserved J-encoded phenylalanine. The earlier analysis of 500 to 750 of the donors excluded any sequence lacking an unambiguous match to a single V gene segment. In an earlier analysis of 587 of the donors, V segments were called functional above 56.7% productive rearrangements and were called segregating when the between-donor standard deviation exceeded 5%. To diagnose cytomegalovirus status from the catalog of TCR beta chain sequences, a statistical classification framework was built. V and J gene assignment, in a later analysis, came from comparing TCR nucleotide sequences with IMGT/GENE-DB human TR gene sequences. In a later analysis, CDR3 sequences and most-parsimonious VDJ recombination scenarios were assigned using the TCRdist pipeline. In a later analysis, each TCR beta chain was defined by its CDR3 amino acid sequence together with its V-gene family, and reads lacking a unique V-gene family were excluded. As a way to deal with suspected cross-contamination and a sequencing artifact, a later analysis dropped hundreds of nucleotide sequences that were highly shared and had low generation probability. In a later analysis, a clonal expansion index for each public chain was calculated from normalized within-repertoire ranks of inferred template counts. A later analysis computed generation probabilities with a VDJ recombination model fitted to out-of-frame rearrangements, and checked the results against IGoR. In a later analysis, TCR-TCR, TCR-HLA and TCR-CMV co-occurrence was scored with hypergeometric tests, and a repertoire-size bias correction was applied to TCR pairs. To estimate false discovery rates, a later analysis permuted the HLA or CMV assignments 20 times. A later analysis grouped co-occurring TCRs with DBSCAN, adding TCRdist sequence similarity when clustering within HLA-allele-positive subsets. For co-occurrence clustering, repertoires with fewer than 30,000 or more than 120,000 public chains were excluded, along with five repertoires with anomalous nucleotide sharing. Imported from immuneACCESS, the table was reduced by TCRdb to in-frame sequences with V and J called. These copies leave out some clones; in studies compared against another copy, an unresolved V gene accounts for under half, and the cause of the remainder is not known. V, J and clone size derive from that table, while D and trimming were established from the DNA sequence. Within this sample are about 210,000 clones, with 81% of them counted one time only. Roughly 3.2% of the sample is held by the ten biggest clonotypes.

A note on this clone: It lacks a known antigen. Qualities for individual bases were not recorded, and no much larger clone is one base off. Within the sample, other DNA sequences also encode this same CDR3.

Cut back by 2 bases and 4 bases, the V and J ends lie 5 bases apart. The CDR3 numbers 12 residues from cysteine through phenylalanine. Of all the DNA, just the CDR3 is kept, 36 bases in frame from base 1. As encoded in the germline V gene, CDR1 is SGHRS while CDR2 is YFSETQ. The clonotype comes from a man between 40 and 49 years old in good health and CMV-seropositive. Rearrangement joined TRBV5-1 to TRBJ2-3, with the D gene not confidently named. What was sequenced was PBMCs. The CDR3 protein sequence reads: CASSFGPDTQYF. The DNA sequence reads TGCGCCAGCAGCTTCGGTCCAGATACGCAGTATTTT.